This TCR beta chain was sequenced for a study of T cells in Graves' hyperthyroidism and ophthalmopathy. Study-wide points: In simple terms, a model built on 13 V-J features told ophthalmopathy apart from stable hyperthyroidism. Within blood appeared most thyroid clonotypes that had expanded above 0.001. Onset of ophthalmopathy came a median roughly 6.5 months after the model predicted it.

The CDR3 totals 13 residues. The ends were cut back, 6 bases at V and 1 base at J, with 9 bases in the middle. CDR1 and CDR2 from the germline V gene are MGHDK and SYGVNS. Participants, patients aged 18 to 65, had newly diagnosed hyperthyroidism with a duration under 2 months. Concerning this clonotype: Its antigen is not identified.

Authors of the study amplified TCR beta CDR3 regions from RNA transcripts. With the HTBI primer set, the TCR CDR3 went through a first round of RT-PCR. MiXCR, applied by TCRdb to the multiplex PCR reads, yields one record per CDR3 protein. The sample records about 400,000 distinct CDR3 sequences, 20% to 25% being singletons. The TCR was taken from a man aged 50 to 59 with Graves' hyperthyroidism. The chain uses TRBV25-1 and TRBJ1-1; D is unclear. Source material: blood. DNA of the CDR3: TGTGCCAGCAGGGCTACGCAGAACACTGAAGCTTTCTTT. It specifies CASRATQNTEAFF.